The 22 T cell receptor beta chains listed next were all sequenced from one sample in a study of beta chain features in type 1 diabetes. Study-wide findings and caveats: Moderate but significant shortening of TCRB CDR3s was recorded in all four CD4+ subsets from Type 1 diabetes patients.

For these receptors, no antigen is known. The entirety of the isolated RNA underwent reverse transcription, so expressed TCRB transcripts were sequenced. Sequencing was performed with immunoSEQ multiplex PCR; in TCRdb, only in-frame clones are kept and a portion is missing. The sample has 240,000 or so clones; just over 20% are singletons. Source material: naive CD4+ T cells from blood. The receptors originated from a woman aged 40 to 55 with type 1 diabetes.

This clone was observed a handful of times. J is TRBJ2-1 and V is TRBV9; no reliable D call. The CDR3 covers 15 residues. Trimming shortened V by 0 bases and J by 0 bases, and 7 bases separated the two germline ends. The germline V gene has CDR1 SGDLS and CDR2 YYNGEE. This CDR3 is CASSVGPSSYNEQFF. The DNA of the CDR3 is TGTGCCAGCAGCGTAGGGCCTAGCTCCTACAATGAGCAGTTCTTC.

The J gene is TRBJ2-7, the V gene TRBV2; 7 nucleotides line up with TRBD1. J gave up 3 bases and V 6 bases, and 11 bases lay outside the gene matches. Germline V CDR1 and CDR2: SNHLY, FYNNEI. The CDR3 runs 15 residues. The CDR3 spells CASRATPGQIYEQYF. Here the CDR3 DNA reads TGTGCCAGCAGGGCTACACCGGGACAGATCTACGAGCAGTACTTC.

This sequence joins TRBV18 and TRBJ2-7; D is perhaps TRBD2 (5 bases). V was pared by 3 bases and J by 1 base, with 10 bases between. Germline assignment: CDR1 KGHSH and CDR2 LQKENI. The CDR3 length is 14 residues. The CDR3: CASSPETGSYEQYF. As DNA, the CDR3 is TGTGCCAGCTCACCCGAGACGGGGTCCTACGAGCAGTACTTC. Drawing the rest from reference TRBV18 and TRBJ2-7, the complete variable domain is NAGVMQNPRHLVRRRGQEARLRCSPMKGHSHVYWYRQLPEEGLKFMVYLQKENIIDESGMPKERFSAEFPKEGPSILRIQQVVRGDSAAYFCASSPETGSYEQYFGPGTRLTVT.

The rearrangement uses TRBV7-2 and TRBJ2-1; 8 positions match TRBD2. The V and J ends lost 5 bases and 10 bases, in that order; junction bases with no gene match: 4. Germline V gives CDR1 SGHTA, CDR2 FQGNSA. The CDR3 is made up of 12 amino acids. The CDR3 loop reads CASSPRGGEQFF. As DNA, the CDR3 is TGTGCCAGCAGCCCCCGGGGGGGGGAGCAGTTCTTC.

The chain carries TRBV11-2 and TRBJ2-3; weak D call: TRBD1 (6 bases). Deletions cut 5 bases from V and 2 bases from J, with 20 bases between. This CDR3 comprises 17 residues. Germline-derived CDR1 and CDR2 are SGHAT and FQNNGV. The chain's CDR3 is CASSPHPSGDITDTQYF. The CDR3 DNA follows: TGTGCCAGCAGCCCCCACCCTTCAGGGGACATCACAGATACGCAGTATTTT.

This CDR3 reads CASSRQGHGYTF. The CDR3 nucleotides are TGTGCCAGCAGCCGACAGGGCCATGGCTACACCTTC. The chain is built from TRBV6-5 and TRBJ1-2; 7 bases align to TRBD1. This CDR3 has 12 amino acids. V was clipped by 6 bases and J by 6 bases; unmatched bases: 4. In germline, CDR1 is MNHEY, CDR2 SVGAGI.

This clone came up a few times. The rearrangement links TRBV7-9 to TRBJ1-2; 7 nucleotides agree with TRBD1. The CDR3 covers 13 residues. With V trimmed by 3 bases and J by 6 bases, 4 bases remained unmatched. Germline CDR1 and CDR2: SEHNR and FQNEAQ (reference sequence). The CDR3 protein is CASSLLTGDGYTF. The CDR3 DNA reads as TGTGCCAGCAGCTTGCTTACAGGGGATGGCTACACCTTC.

The V gene is TRBV18, the J gene TRBJ2-5; a weak D match, TRBD2 (6 bases). V was pared by 5 bases and J by 5 bases, with 18 bases between. Germline values: CDR1 KGHSH, CDR2 LQKENI. This CDR3 region has 15 residues. CDR3 amino acids: CASSSEAVRGETQYF. Written as DNA, the CDR3 is TGTGCCAGCTCATCCGAGGCCGTCCGGGGGGAGACCCAGTACTTC.

CDR3 amino acids: CASSLFFNRGVDTQYF. CDR3 DNA sequence: TGTGCCAGCAGTTTGTTTTTTAATAGGGGTGTGGATACGCAGTATTTT. The V gene is TRBV28, the J gene TRBJ2-3; tentatively, D is TRBD1 (5 bases). The CDR3 covers 16 residues. Germline V CDR1 and CDR2: MDHEN, SYDVKM. V shed 3 bases and J shed 6 bases, with 19 bases lying between them.

The J gene is TRBJ2-7, the V gene TRBV18; 7 bases are a match to TRBD1. V was clipped by 3 bases and J by 9 bases; unmatched bases: 14. There are 15 residues in the CDR3. CDR1 and CDR2 (germline): KGHSH, LQKENI. The CDR3 reads CASSPGQDVWWVQYF. CDR3 nucleotides: TGTGCCAGCTCACCCGGACAGGACGTCTGGTGGGTGCAGTACTTC.

The sample holds a few counts of this clone. J is TRBJ2-5 and V is TRBV11-1; D might be TRBD2 (6 bases). The V end was cut by 5 bases, the J end by 5 bases, with 12 bases between. The CDR3 length is 13 residues. Germline V lookup: CDR1 SGHAT, CDR2 FQDESV (reference sequence). In DNA, the CDR3 is TGTGCCAGCAGCCTGGGACTCTCGGAGACCCAGTACTTC. Translated, it gives CASSLGLSETQYF. Full variable domain (rest looked up from reference TRBV11-1 and TRBJ2-5): EAEVAQSPRYKITEKSQAVAFWCDPISGHATLYWYRQILGQGPELLVQFQDESVVDDSQLPKDRFSAERLKGVDSTLKIQPAELGDSAMYLCASSLGLSETQYFGPGTRLLVL.

This clone was counted between two and nine times. This sequence joins TRBV5-6 and TRBJ1-1; 9 bases fit TRBD1. The J segment lost 8 bases and the V segment lost 2 bases, leaving 7 bases of the junction unmatched. The germline V gene encodes CDR1 SGHDT and CDR2 YYEEEE. This CDR3 is 14 amino acids long. CDR3 protein: CASSLFHRGPEAFF. The CDR3 nucleotides are TGTGCCAGCAGCTTATTCCACAGGGGGCCGGAAGCTTTCTTT.

This chain joins TRBV14 and TRBJ2-7, with 14 bases fitting TRBD2. This CDR3 has 16 amino acids. The V and J ends lost 5 bases and 6 bases, in that order; junction bases with no gene match: 9. From germline, CDR1 is SGHDN and CDR2 FVKESK. As DNA, the CDR3 is TGTGCCAGCAGCTCCGGGACTAGCGGGAGACGGGGCGAGCAGTACTTC. Protein: CASSSGTSGRRGEQYF. The full variable domain, in which reference TRBV14 and TRBJ2-7 provide the parts outside the CDR3, is EAGVTQFPSHSVIEKGQTVTLRCDPISGHDNLYWYRRVMGKEIKFLLHFVKESKQDESGMPNNRFLAERTGGTYSTLKVQPAELEDSGVYFCASSSGTSGRRGEQYFGPGTRLTVT.

This clone was picked up a small number of times. The chain combines TRBV6-1 with TRBJ2-5, with TRBD1 identical over 9 bases. The V gene end was trimmed by 10 bases and the J gene end by 5 bases; junction bases not matched to a gene: 5. This CDR3 has 12 residues. CDR1 is MNHNS and CDR2 is SASEGT in the germline V gene. The CDR3 reads CAIRDREETQYF. In DNA, the CDR3 is TGTGCCATCAGGGACAGGGAGGAGACCCAGTACTTC.

This rearrangement joins TRBV7-9 to TRBJ1-2; 7 positions agree with TRBD1. From germline, CDR1 is SEHNR and CDR2 FQNEAQ (reference sequence). The CDR3 extends over 13 amino acids. Germline trimming cut 5 bases from V and 4 bases from J; bases unmatched to any gene: 4. CDR3 nucleotides: TGTGCCAGCAGCGCGAGGGACAGCTATGGCTACACCTTC. Its protein product is CASSARDSYGYTF.

V gene TRBV30 combines with J gene TRBJ2-7; D unresolved. Germline values: CDR1 GTSNPN, CDR2 SVGIG (reference sequence). Trimming removed 2 bases from V and 6 bases from J, with 8 bases in between. The CDR3 contains 11 residues. CDR3 in DNA: TGTGCCTGGAGTCAGGCCTCCGAGCAGTACTTC. This translates into CAWSQASEQYF.

J is TRBJ2-1 and V is TRBV7-3; perhaps TRBD2 as D (5 bases). CDR3 length: 13 residues. Trimming took off 6 bases at V and 9 bases at J, with 15 bases between the two ends. The germline CDR1 and CDR2 sequences are SGHTA and FQGTGA. Here the CDR3 reads CASSPDSPGEQFF. CDR3 DNA: TGTGCCAGCAGTCCGGACTCGCCGGGTGAGCAGTTCTTC.

For the CDR3, the DNA is TGCGCCAGCAGCCCCCCCGGGACAGGGAGCGATGAGCAGTTCTTC. Protein product: CASSPPGTGSDEQFF. The chain joins TRBV5-1 to TRBJ2-1; 9 bases are shared with TRBD1. CDR1 and CDR2 (germline): SGHRS, YFSETQ. The CDR3 spans 15 residues. The V and J ends lost 4 bases and 8 bases, in that order; junction bases with no gene match: 10.

For this clone: This specimen includes other DNA sequences encoding the same CDR3. The chain has TRBV7-2 and TRBJ2-5, with unresolved D. V lost 5 bases and J 5 bases, leaving 9 bases between the germline ends. This CDR3 has 12 residues. Germline CDR1 is SGHTA and CDR2 is FQGNSA. CDR3 sequence (DNA): TGTGCCAGCAGCCTGGTCGGGGAGACCCAGTACTTC. It translates to CASSLVGETQYF. Drawing the rest from reference TRBV7-2 and TRBJ2-5, the complete variable domain is GAGVSQSPSNKVTEKGKDVELRCDPISGHTALYWYRQSLGQGLEFLIYFQGNSAPDKSGLPSDRFSAERTGGSVSTLTIQRTQQEDSAVYLCASSLVGETQYFGPGTRLLVL.

This clone was counted between two and nine times. This sequence joins TRBV7-9 and TRBJ1-2; 7 bases map to TRBD1. The trim removed 1 base at V and 4 bases at J, leaving 12 bases unmatched. The CDR3 sequence is 17 residues long. Looked up from germline, CDR1 is SEHNR and CDR2 is FQNEAQ (reference sequence). In nucleotides, the CDR3 is TGTGCCAGCAGCTTAGACCGCGACAGGGACGCAGGCTATGGCTACACCTTC. Its protein product is CASSLDRDRDAGYGYTF.

There are a few counts of this clone. The chain combines TRBV7-2 with TRBJ2-3; 14 nucleotides agree with TRBD2. V lost 4 bases, J lost 9 bases, and 15 bases stayed unmatched. This CDR3 region has 18 residues. The germline CDR1 and CDR2 sequences are SGHTA and FQGNSA. In DNA, the CDR3 is TGTGCCAGCAGCTCACCGGGACTAGCGGGAGTAGACACAAGAACGCAGTATTTT. Its translation: CASSSPGLAGVDTRTQYF.

The rearrangement links TRBV7-3 to TRBJ1-1; D gene uncertain. In germline, CDR1 is SGHTA, CDR2 FQGTGA. The CDR3 has 14 residues. V dropped 3 bases and J dropped 0 bases, with 8 bases sitting between them. The CDR3: CASSFGPMNTEAFF. DNA of the CDR3: TGTGCCAGCAGCTTTGGGCCAATGAACACTGAAGCTTTCTTT.